This T cell receptor beta chain was identified during a study of CD8+CD57+ T cells in acquired aplastic anemia. Study in general: Sorted CD4+ and CD8+ cell DNA averaged roughly 3.2 ug.

This clonotype has at least ten counts. Its specificity is not known. Study-wide results and limits: Researchers report that about 29 CD8+ CDR3 sequences appeared in both patients and controls. CD8+ Simpson's diversity did not differ significantly between patients and controls.

Trimming cost V 4 bases and J 2 bases; bases outside gene matches: 15. CDR3 length: 18 amino acids. Germline CDR1 is SQVTM and CDR2 is ANQGSEA. Researchers used genomic DNA as the template to profile TCR beta VDJ and CDR3. Via MiXCR, TCRdb re-called the reads, giving one row per CDR3 protein. The table lists roughly 86,000 distinct CDR3 sequences, under 50% of them singletons. The sequenced sample was sorted CD4+, CD8+, or CD8+CD57+ T cells (not recorded which) from PBMCs. The rearrangement joins TRBV29-1 to TRBJ2-3; 10 bases match TRBD1. The clonotype originates from a human donor in good health, serving as a control. CDR3: CSVVLRGGQGKDTDTQYF. The CDR3, as DNA: TGCAGCGTTGTCCTAAGGGGGGGACAGGGGAAGGACACAGATACGCAGTATTTT.